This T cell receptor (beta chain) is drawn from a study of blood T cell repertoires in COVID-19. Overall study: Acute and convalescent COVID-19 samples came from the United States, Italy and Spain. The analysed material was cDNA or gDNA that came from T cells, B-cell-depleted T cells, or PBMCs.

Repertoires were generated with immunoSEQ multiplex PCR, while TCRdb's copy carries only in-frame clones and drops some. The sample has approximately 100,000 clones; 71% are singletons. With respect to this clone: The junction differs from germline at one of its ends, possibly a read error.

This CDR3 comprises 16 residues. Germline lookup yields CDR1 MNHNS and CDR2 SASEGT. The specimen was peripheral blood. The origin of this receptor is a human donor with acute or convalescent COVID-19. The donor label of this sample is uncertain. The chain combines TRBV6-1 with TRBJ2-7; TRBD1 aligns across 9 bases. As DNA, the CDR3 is TGTGCCAGCAGTGAACAAGCCGGGACAGGGTCCTCCGAGCAGTACTTC. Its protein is CASSEQAGTGSSEQYF.